These 18 T cell receptor beta chains share one sample of origin, sequenced in a study of breast tumors, draining lymph nodes, adjacent tissues. One entry per CDR3 protein, called by TCRdb with MiXCR from the multiplex PCR reads. The sample lists some 130,000 distinct CDR3 sequences, approximately 22% occurring once. Samples came from axillary lymph nodes draining the breast cancer. The specimen was axillary lymph node tissue. These receptors all stem from a female donor with breast cancer. Some clones in this sample may be carry-over from other donors' samples.

This clonotype was counted ten times or more. The CDR3, as DNA: TGTGCCAGCACCCGCGGGGACAGGCAAATTCCAGATACGCAGTATTTT. It translates to CASTRGDRQIPDTQYF. This rearrangement joins TRBV5-4 to TRBJ2-3; 8 positions agree with TRBD1. The J segment lost 4 bases and the V segment lost 6 bases, leaving 13 bases of the junction unmatched. The CDR3 spans 16 residues. Germline loops: CDR1 SGHNT, CDR2 YYREEE (reference sequence).

Details on this clonotype: A read error may be the cause here, since a much bigger clone is one base away. V is TRBV24-1 and J is TRBJ2-5, with 12 bases that match TRBD1. In germline, CDR1 is KGHDR, CDR2 SFDVKD. V gave up 12 bases and J gave up 4 bases; unmatched junction bases: 8. The CDR3 is made up of 14 amino acids. The DNA of the CDR3 is TGTGCCGCCGGCGGGACAGGGGGCTCAGAGACCCAGTACTTC. It translates to CAAGGTGGSETQYF.

This chain links TRBV5-1 with TRBJ2-5; TRBD1 matches 7 bases. The CDR3 sequence is 14 residues long. Trimming took 2 bases from V and 5 from J; bases not matched to a gene: 6. Germline CDR1 is SGHRS and CDR2 is YFSETQ. In DNA, the CDR3 is TGCGCCAGCAGCTTACAGGGGTTTGGGGAGACCCAGTACTTC. Its protein is CASSLQGFGETQYF.

J is TRBJ2-7 and V is TRBV30; tentative D call: TRBD1 (6 bases). CDR3 length equals 12 residues. Germline CDR1 is GTSNPN and CDR2 is SVGIG (reference sequence). The germline V and J ends were trimmed by 2 bases and 3 bases, with 8 bases remaining between them. CDR3 region: CAWSWTVYEQYF. CDR3 DNA: TGTGCCTGGAGTTGGACAGTCTACGAGCAGTACTTC.

This clonotype turned up a few times. The J gene is TRBJ1-2, the V gene TRBV27; a weak D match, TRBD1 (5 bases). CDR1 and CDR2 from the germline V gene are MNHEY and SMNVEV (reference sequence). The CDR3 runs to 15 residues. The germline V and J ends were trimmed by 6 bases and 0 bases, with 14 bases remaining between them. CDR3 amino acids: CASRSDSGSNYGYTF. Written as DNA, the CDR3 is TGTGCCAGCAGAAGCGACAGCGGATCTAACTATGGCTACACCTTC.

The gene calls are TRBV28 and TRBJ2-3, with D tentatively TRBD2 (6 bases). Between the trimmed V and J ends, which lost 6 bases and 4 bases, there was a span of 17 bases. Germline V CDR1 and CDR2: MDHEN, SYDVKM. The CDR3 is 15 residues long. Here the CDR3 DNA reads TGTGCCAGCAGGACCGGGACTCTTGAGGCAGATACGCAGTATTTT. This encodes CASRTGTLEADTQYF.

Concerning this clonotype itself: This may be a read error, as it is one base from a much larger clone. The chain has TRBV11-2 and TRBJ2-2, with a weak D call TRBD2 (5 bases). Looked up from germline, CDR1 is SGHAT and CDR2 is FQNNGV. Trimming removed 5 bases at V and 5 bases at J, with 12 bases between. The CDR3 contains 14 residues. The CDR3 DNA follows: TGTGCCAGCAGCCAAATAGGGAGAACCGGGGAGCTGTTTTTT. Translating gives CASSQIGRTGELFF.

The table lists this clonotype with many counts. J is TRBJ2-1 and V is TRBV4-2; 9 bases agree with TRBD2. CDR1 and CDR2 from the germline V gene are LGHNA and YNFKEQ. This CDR3 is built from 16 residues. V lost 3 bases, J lost 7 bases, and 10 bases stayed unmatched. Written as DNA, the CDR3 is TGTGCCAGCAGCCAGATAATTATAGCGGGAGCGAATGAGCAGTTCTTC. Translation: CASSQIIIAGANEQFF.

This clonotype was picked up many times. The chain uses TRBV29-1 and TRBJ2-6; D call uncertain. The V end lost 4 bases, the J end lost 2 bases, and 12 bases lay between the germline ends. The germline gives CDR1 SQVTM, CDR2 ANQGSEA. This CDR3 contains 15 residues. The CDR3 DNA follows: TGCAGCGTTGCGCACCGTCGAGCTGGGGCCAACGTCCTGACTTTC. This codes for CSVAHRRAGANVLTF.

Many counts were recorded for this clonotype. The CDR3 reads CASSLGTSGSGIDTQYF. The CDR3 DNA sequence: TGCGCCAGCAGCTTGGGGACTAGCGGGAGTGGGATAGATACGCAGTATTTT. The rearrangement links TRBV5-1 to TRBJ2-3; 13 positions match TRBD2. CDR3 length: 17 amino acids. V shed 0 bases, J shed 5 bases, and the junction held 6 bases outside the gene matches. Germline CDR1 reads SGHRS; CDR2 reads YFSETQ.

This clonotype has more than one count but fewer than ten. The rearrangement joins TRBV19 to TRBJ1-3, with 7 bases aligning to TRBD1. In germline, CDR1 is LNHDA, CDR2 SQIVND (reference sequence). J was trimmed by 4 bases and V by 7 bases; bases with no gene match: 10. The CDR3 has 15 amino acids. The CDR3 sequence is CASKSTGTLGNTIYF. The CDR3 nucleotides read TGTGCCAGTAAATCGACAGGGACTCTAGGAAACACCATATATTTT.

Concerning this clonotype itself: A much larger clone differs by one base, so this may be a read error. The genes are TRBV20-1 and TRBJ2-1; the D gene could be TRBD1 or TRBD2 (6 bases each). The germline gives CDR1 DFQATT, CDR2 SNEGSKA (reference sequence). The CDR3 is made up of 13 amino acids. V was trimmed by 8 bases and J by 8 bases, leaving 19 bases between them. CDR3 residues: CSPRGLGGDEQFF. In DNA, the CDR3 is TGCAGTCCCAGGGGACTGGGGGGAGATGAGCAGTTCTTC.

This clonotype showed up many times. The chain uses TRBV30 and TRBJ2-7; 7 bases fit TRBD1. The germline V gene encodes CDR1 GTSNPN and CDR2 SVGIG (reference sequence). Trimming took 7 bases from V and 4 from J; bases not matched to a gene: 7. The CDR3 runs to 12 residues. This CDR3 is CASQGQNYEQYF. DNA for the CDR3: TGTGCCTCTCAGGGACAGAATTACGAGCAGTACTTC.

In the case of this clonotype: This may stem from a read error, because a much larger clone lies one nucleotide away. This chain connects TRBV11-1 to TRBJ2-7, with 7 nucleotides matching TRBD1. Germline CDR1 is SGHAT and CDR2 is FQDESV (reference sequence). This CDR3 has 15 amino acids. The CDR3 DNA is TGTGCCAGCAGCTTAGCGACAGGGAAGAACTACGAGCAGTGCTTC. Residues: CASSLATGKNYEQCF.

This clonotype was detected many times. The V call is TRBV19, the J call TRBJ2-5; 9 bases fit TRBD2. Per the germline V gene, CDR1 is LNHDA and CDR2 is SQIVND (reference sequence). The CDR3 totals 19 residues. The ends lost 0 bases at V and 5 bases at J; junction bases unmatched: 16. The CDR3 loop reads CASSIDLREKAGGRETQYF. Here the CDR3 DNA reads TGTGCCAGTAGTATAGATCTACGAGAGAAAGCGGGAGGCAGGGAGACCCAGTACTTC.

The chain links TRBV6-2 or TRBV6-3 to TRBJ2-1, with 11 bases fitting TRBD2. The J segment lost 6 bases and the V segment lost 6 bases, leaving 10 bases of the junction unmatched. CDR1 and CDR2 (germline): MNHEY, SVGEGT. This CDR3 is 16 amino acids long. DNA for the CDR3: TGTGCCAGCAGCCGAATGCTAGCGGGAGGAGCCAATGAGCAGTTCTTC. Translating gives CASSRMLAGGANEQFF.

This clonotype was seen at least ten times. This rearrangement joins TRBV5-1 to TRBJ2-7, with unresolved D. The CDR3 contains 14 residues. Germline V gives CDR1 SGHRS, CDR2 YFSETQ. V lost 0 bases and J lost 7, with 14 bases in between. The CDR3 is CASSLEVKVGEQYF. The CDR3 coding sequence is TGCGCCAGCAGCTTGGAGGTCAAGGTGGGGGAGCAGTACTTC.

In its sample, this clonotype was seen many times. The chain recombines TRBV6-1 with TRBJ2-7; D is unresolved. Germline V gene lookup returns CDR1 MNHNS and CDR2 SASEGT. The CDR3 runs 12 residues. V was clipped by 6 bases and J by 5 bases, with 11 bases between them. The CDR3 spells CASSVSRHEQYF. CDR3 DNA: TGTGCCAGCAGCGTAAGCCGCCACGAGCAGTACTTC.